This T cell receptor (beta chain) was sequenced in a study of T cell responses to AZD1222 COVID-19 vaccine. Comment on this clone: Its antigen is undetermined.

Whole-study findings and limits: With two AZD1222 doses given, Spike-specific TCR breadth and depth both rose. Clonal diversity was possibly underestimated, and white British individuals and females predominated among donors.

V dropped 6 bases and J dropped 8 bases, with 16 bases sitting between them. This CDR3 spans 13 amino acids. Here immunoSEQ multiplex PCR was the method, and the copy in TCRdb shows in-frame clones only, minus some. The table has 200,000 or so clones, approximately 90% seen once. The TCR originated in an adult in good health. This chain joins TRBV12-3 or TRBV12-4 and TRBJ1-2; no clear D. The source material was peripheral blood, sampled on day 0 of AZD1222 vaccination. The DNA of the CDR3 is TGTGCCAGCAGCCCGGACGGCGTTTCGGGCTACACCTTC. It codes for CASSPDGVSGYTF.